A selection of T cell receptor beta chains follows, all from one sample in a study of CD8+ T cells in alopecia areata. Some clones are missing from TCRdb's copy, which holds only in-frame ones; the method was immunoSEQ multiplex PCR. Found here are some 130,000 clones, 49% of them singletons; the top ten hold around 19%. Sequencing used CD8+ T cells sorted from blood, obtained at week 0. The origin of the receptors is a human donor with alopecia areata. Each CDR3 is given with its conserved first and last residue. The D gene is left open where the match is weak. Clone size appears in some rows only: once, few, many, or a class for an expanded clone.

TGTGCCAGCAGTTACTCGGGGGACAGCGCTCTCTACGAGCAGTACTTC	CASSYSGDSALYEQYF	TRBD1	TRBV6-5	-	TRBJ2-7
TGTGCCAGCAGCTTAACTGCGGATGGCTACACCTTC	CASSLTADGYTF	-	TRBV13	-	TRBJ1-2
TGTGCCTGGAGTGTGGACAGGGACACTGAAGCTTTCTTT	CAWSVDRDTEAFF	TRBD1	TRBV30	-	TRBJ1-1
TGTGCCAGCAGCTCCGTAGCGGGGTCTGAAGATACGCAGTATTTT	CASSSVAGSEDTQYF	TRBD2	TRBV7-3	few	TRBJ2-3
TGTGCCAGCAGTGACGCCAAGAACAATGAGCAGTTCTTC	CASSDAKNNEQFF	-	TRBV2	few	TRBJ2-1
TGCAGCGTTGATAGCCCAGGGCAGCAAGAGACCCAGTACTTC	CSVDSPGQQETQYF	-	TRBV29-1	-	TRBJ2-5
TGTGCCAGCAGCTTATTACAGGGGGAAACCACCGGGGAGCTGTTTTTT	CASSLLQGETTGELFF	TRBD1	TRBV13	-	TRBJ2-2
TGTGCCAGCAGCTTGGCAGGGACCTATGGCTACACCTTC	CASSLAGTYGYTF	-	TRBV5-6	-	TRBJ1-2
TGTGCCAGCAGTTTAGGGCGGGGGGGCGTGGATACGCAGTATTTT	CASSLGRGGVDTQYF	TRBD2	TRBV27	-	TRBJ2-3
TGTGCCAGCAGCAAAGGGACGGCCGGGGCCAACGTCCTGACTTTC	CASSKGTAGANVLTF	-	TRBV7-9	few	TRBJ2-6
TGTGCCAGTGGGGGACTAGCGGGGAATGAGCAGTTCTTC	CASGGLAGNEQFF	TRBD2	TRBV7-9	-	TRBJ2-1
TGTGCCAGCAGTTTATTGGACAGGGTCTACGAGCAGTACTTC	CASSLLDRVYEQYF	TRBD1	TRBV27	once	TRBJ2-7
TGTGCCAGCAGCATAGATTCCCGGGACATCGTACTTGGCGAGCAGTACTTC	CASSIDSRDIVLGEQYF	-	TRBV5-6	-	TRBJ2-7
TGTGCCAGCAGCGTAGCTAGCACAGATACGCAGTATTTT	CASSVASTDTQYF	-	TRBV13	-	TRBJ2-3
TGTGCCAGCAGCTCCCCCGGGACAGGGATTAACGAGCAGTACTTC	CASSSPGTGINEQYF	TRBD1	TRBV11-2	-	TRBJ2-7
TGCGCCAGCAGCTTGAACCAGAACACTGAAGCTTTCTTT	CASSLNQNTEAFF	-	TRBV5-1	once	TRBJ1-1
TGTGCCTGGAGCGGTGAACAAACTCCCCCTGAAGCTTTCTTT	CAWSGEQTPPEAFF	-	TRBV30	-	TRBJ1-1
TGTGCCAGCAGCTTGGCCTTTACTGAGACGGGGAACACTGAAGCTTTCTTT	CASSLAFTETGNTEAFF	-	TRBV5-4	-	TRBJ1-1
TGTGCCAGCAGCTTCGGGAGCGCCACCTACGAGCAGTACTTC	CASSFGSATYEQYF	-	TRBV13	-	TRBJ2-7
TGTGCCAGCAGCTCCGGGACAGCCACCTACGAGCAGTACTTC	CASSSGTATYEQYF	TRBD1	TRBV2	-	TRBJ2-7
TGCGCCAGCAGCCAAGGTATGACTGCCTCCTACGAGCAGTACTTC	CASSQGMTASYEQYF	-	TRBV4-3	-	TRBJ2-7
TGTGCCAGCAGCCCCGGGCCCCCGTCAGGGGCCAACGTCCTGACTTTC	CASSPGPPSGANVLTF	-	TRBV2	-	TRBJ2-6
TGTGCCAGCAGCTTAGCCTTAACATACACCGGGGAGCTGTTTTTT	CASSLALTYTGELFF	-	TRBV7-9	few	TRBJ2-2
TGTGCCAGCAGCGTAGACGGCGGAGGGTTGAACACTGAAGCTTTCTTT	CASSVDGGGLNTEAFF	-	TRBV9	-	TRBJ1-1
TGTGCCAGCAGCCTCGGAAAGACGGGGTGGGACGGCTACACCTTC	CASSLGKTGWDGYTF	-	TRBV4-2	few	TRBJ1-2
TGCAGTGCCGGCCAGTTGAACGAGCAGTACTTC	CSAGQLNEQYF	-	TRBV20-1	-	TRBJ2-7
TGTGCCCCTCGGCGGGCCGGGGAGCTGTTTTTT	CAPRRAGELFF	-	TRBV7-9	few	TRBJ2-2
TGTGCCAGCAGTCTACCCCAAGGGAGTGAGCAGTACTTC	CASSLPQGSEQYF	-	TRBV27	few	TRBJ2-7
TGTGCCAGCATCTACACACGGACAGCCTACGAGCAGTACTTC	CASIYTRTAYEQYF	-	TRBV5-7	few	TRBJ2-7
TGTGCCAGCTCACCCACGACAGAGAGTAGCTCCTATAATTCACCCCTCCACTTT	CASSPTTESSSYNSPLHF	-	TRBV18	-	TRBJ1-6
TGCAGCGTTGAAGACCTAGCTCTACAAGAGACCCAGTACTTC	CSVEDLALQETQYF	-	TRBV29-1	few	TRBJ2-5
TGTGCCTGGAGTGAGATACAGGGGGGTGCCTACGAGCAGTACTTC	CAWSEIQGGAYEQYF	TRBD1	TRBV30	few	TRBJ2-7
TGTGCCAGCAGCTTGATGAGGGGGCGCATCGGGGAGCTGTTTTTT	CASSLMRGRIGELFF	TRBD1	TRBV5-6	-	TRBJ2-2
TGCAGCGTTGTGGGGAACGAGCAGTACTTC	CSVVGNEQYF	-	TRBV29-1	few	TRBJ2-7
TGTGCCAGGTCGGAGGGCACAGATACGCAGTATTTT	CARSEGTDTQYF	-	TRBV30	-	TRBJ2-3
TGTGCCAGCAGTCACACAGGGGCAAATGAAAAACTGTTTTTT	CASSHTGANEKLFF	TRBD1	TRBV27	-	TRBJ1-4
TGTGCCAGCAGCTTAGCGCGGGCTGGGAACACTGAAGCTTTCTTT	CASSLARAGNTEAFF	-	TRBV7-9	few	TRBJ1-1
TGCGCCAGCAGCCTCACAGGTGAAGCTTTCTTT	CASSLTGEAFF	-	TRBV5-1	few	TRBJ1-1
TGCGCCAGCAGTCGGGCAGGCCATAGCGATGAGCAGTTCTTC	CASSRAGHSDEQFF	-	TRBV5-1	-	TRBJ2-1
TGTGCCAGCACGAGGAATGGCGATAGCAATCAGCCCCAGCATTTT	CASTRNGDSNQPQHF	-	TRBV7-9	few	TRBJ1-5
TGTGCCAGCAGCTTGAGTCCGGATTGGGGCTCCTACGAGCAGTACTTC	CASSLSPDWGSYEQYF	-	TRBV5-6	-	TRBJ2-7
TGTGCCAGTACTAGCGGCTTCACAGATACGCAGTATTTT	CASTSGFTDTQYF	TRBD2	TRBV6-6	-	TRBJ2-3